These 24 T cell receptor beta chains were sequenced from one sample in a study of blood T cell repertoires in COVID-19. Sequencing used immunoSEQ multiplex PCR; TCRdb keeps in-frame clones, though not all of them. The sample yields around 260,000 clones, roughly 90% seen once. Sequences were obtained from peripheral blood. These receptors originate from a woman aged 30 to 39 with active or convalescent COVID-19.

This clone has just one count. The chain employs TRBV27 and TRBJ2-7; 10 nucleotides align to TRBD1. CDR3 length: 14 residues. Germline CDR1 is MNHEY and CDR2 is SMNVEV (reference sequence). V dropped 4 bases and J dropped 2; count of bases not matched to a gene: 2. Here the CDR3 DNA reads TGTGCCAGCAGTTATGGGACAGGGGCCTACGAGCAGTACTTC. Protein: CASSYGTGAYEQYF.

The J gene is TRBJ1-6, the V gene TRBV6-5, with 8 bases aligning to TRBD1. The ends lost 0 bases at V and 7 bases at J; junction bases unmatched: 5. Looked up from germline, CDR1 is MNHEY and CDR2 is SVGAGI. This CDR3 contains 16 residues. The CDR3, as DNA: TGTGCCAGCAGTTACTCCGGACAGGGAGGAAATTCACCCCTCCACTTT. Translating it yields CASSYSGQGGNSPLHF.

The chain is built from TRBV5-6 and TRBJ2-7, with TRBD1 matching over 9 bases. J lost 5 bases, V lost 0 bases, and 6 bases had no gene match. The length of the CDR3 is 15 residues. CDR1 and CDR2 from the germline V gene are SGHDT and YYEEEE. The CDR3 region is CASSLAGTGNHEQYF. The CDR3 bases are TGTGCCAGCAGCTTGGCTGGGACAGGGAACCACGAGCAGTACTTC.

This chain connects TRBV3-1 (or the pseudogene TRBV3-2) to TRBJ1-2; TRBD1 aligns across 7 bases. Per the germline V gene, CDR1 is LGHDT and CDR2 is YNNKEL (reference sequence). The CDR3 sequence is 14 residues long. V lost 6 bases and J lost 7; bases outside the gene matches: 11. The CDR3 reads CASRADRILSGYTF. As DNA, the CDR3 is TGTGCCAGCAGAGCGGACAGGATATTAAGTGGCTACACCTTC.

The chain couples TRBV10-3 to TRBJ1-1, with D perhaps matching TRBD1 (5 bases). The CDR3 runs 14 residues. V was trimmed by 4 bases and J by 5 bases, leaving 14 bases between them. Germline values: CDR1 ENHRY, CDR2 SYGVKD. The CDR3 spells CAISVGEKGTEAFF. The CDR3 DNA sequence: TGTGCCATCAGTGTTGGGGAAAAGGGGACTGAAGCTTTCTTT.

J is TRBJ2-3 and V is TRBV19; 8 nucleotides agree with TRBD2. The CDR3 length is 17 residues. Germline V gene data show CDR1 as LNHDA and CDR2 as SQIVND (reference sequence). The trim removed 3 bases at V and 8 bases at J, leaving 16 bases unmatched. This CDR3 reads CASSMQHTGGPGSTQYF. The CDR3 DNA reads TGTGCCAGTAGTATGCAGCATACGGGGGGGCCGGGGAGTACGCAGTATTTT.

This clone occurred many times. The V and J genes are TRBV5-1 and TRBJ2-1; D is possibly TRBD1 (5 bases). Trimming cost V 0 bases and J 2 bases, with 9 bases left between them. This CDR3 has 15 residues. CDR1 is SGHRS, CDR2 YFSETQ, per germline. The DNA for the CDR3 is TGCGCCAGCAGCTTGGAAGGGGTCCCCTACAATGAGCAGTTCTTC. It encodes CASSLEGVPYNEQFF.

The chain combines TRBV19 with TRBJ2-6, with 7 bases aligning to TRBD1. Germline CDR1 reads LNHDA; CDR2 reads SQIVND (reference sequence). The ends lost 4 bases at V and 0 bases at J; junction bases unmatched: 3. The CDR3 has 16 residues. CDR3 sequence (DNA): TGTGCCAGTAGTACGACAGGGCCCTCTGGGGCCAACGTCCTGACTTTC. Translated: CASSTTGPSGANVLTF. The complete variable domain, with remaining parts taken from reference TRBV19 and TRBJ2-6, reads DGGITQSPKYLFRKEGQNVTLSCEQNLNHDAMYWYRQDPGQGLRLIYYSQIVNDFQKGDIAEGYSVSREKKESFPLTVTSAQKNPTAFYLCASSTTGPSGANVLTFGAGSRLTVL.

The rearrangement links TRBV2 to TRBJ1-5; D possibly corresponds to TRBD1 (5 bases). This CDR3 has 15 residues. Germline values: CDR1 SNHLY, CDR2 FYNNEI. V was clipped by 6 bases and J by 5 bases, with 17 bases between them. The CDR3 sequence: CASSDQTAGHQPQHF. DNA for the CDR3: TGTGCCAGCAGCGACCAGACAGCGGGGCATCAGCCCCAGCATTTT.

The genes are TRBV12-5 and TRBJ1-2; D is possibly TRBD1 (6 bases). The germline V gene encodes CDR1 LGHNT and CDR2 FRNRAP. V lost 5 bases to trimming and J lost 5 bases, with 12 bases between them. This CDR3 comprises 13 residues. CDR3 bases: TGTGCTAGTGGTACCCCAGGGGAATATGGCTACACCTTC. Translated, it gives CASGTPGEYGYTF.

The table lists this clone with a few counts. V is TRBV6-1 and J is TRBJ2-1; 7 positions match TRBD2. The trim removed 1 base at V and 2 bases at J, leaving 11 bases unmatched. CDR1 MNHNS and CDR2 SASEGT come from the germline V gene. CDR3 length: 18 residues. CDR3 region: CASSEGGERGFTYNEQFF. In DNA, the CDR3 is TGTGCCAGCAGTGAAGGGGGCGAGCGGGGTTTTACCTACAATGAGCAGTTCTTC.

The CDR3 nucleotides read TGTGCCAGCAGTTACGGGACTAGCGTCAATGAGCAGTTCTTC. As protein: CASSYGTSVNEQFF. The chain employs TRBV6-6 and TRBJ2-1; 10 bases align to TRBD2. The germline V gene has CDR1 MNHNY and CDR2 SVGAGI (reference sequence). The CDR3 is 14 amino acids. Unmatched junction bases numbered 1, after V lost 2 bases and J lost 6 bases.

The chain employs TRBV18 and TRBJ1-2; the match to TRBD1 covers 9 bases. The ends lost 6 bases at V and 2 bases at J; junction bases unmatched: 13. The CDR3 is 17 amino acids. Germline CDR1 is KGHSH and CDR2 is LQKENI. The CDR3 nucleotides read TGTGCCAGCTCCGCTGCATCCGGGACAGGGCTAAACTATGGCTACACCTTC. Encoded protein: CASSAASGTGLNYGYTF.

The V call is TRBV6-5, the J call TRBJ1-1; 7 bases align to TRBD1. J was trimmed by 3 bases and V by 6 bases; bases with no gene match: 1. The CDR3 is 12 residues long. Germline V gene lookup returns CDR1 MNHEY and CDR2 SVGAGI. The CDR3 DNA reads as TGTGCCAGCAGACAGGGGTACACTGAAGCTTTCTTT. Amino acid sequence: CASRQGYTEAFF.

The rearrangement links TRBV14 to TRBJ1-2; 7 bases fit TRBD1. The germline V gene encodes CDR1 SGHDN and CDR2 FVKESK. The CDR3 has 15 residues. V shed 1 base and J 4 bases; nucleotides not matched to a gene: 6. The DNA of the CDR3 is TGTGCCAGCAGCCAAGTCCCAGGGGGGACCTATGGCTACACCTTC. Its translation: CASSQVPGGTYGYTF.

The J gene is TRBJ1-6, the V gene TRBV12-2; the tabulated D call, TRBD1, remains unverified against the DNA. TRBV12-2 is a pseudogene locus. The CDR3 spans 17 residues. The CDR3 protein is CASRIQQGWTGVSPLHF. CDR3 nucleotide sequence: TGTGCAAGTCGCATTCAGCAGGGTTGGACAGGAGTTTCACCCCTCCACTTT.

The CDR3 sequence: CASSYLGGSGAFF. DNA of the CDR3: TGTGCCAGCAGTTACTTGGGGGGGTCAGGCGCTTTCTTT. The J gene is TRBJ1-1, the V gene TRBV6-2 or TRBV6-3, with D possibly matching TRBD1 (5 bases). This CDR3 spans 13 amino acids. Trimming removed 1 base from V and 11 bases from J, with 14 bases in between. Germline CDR1 is MNHEY and CDR2 is SVGEGT.

This clone occurred once. This chain joins TRBV6-4 and TRBJ1-1; D uncertain. Germline V lookup: CDR1 MRHNA, CDR2 SNTAGT. This CDR3 is built from 16 residues. Trimming stripped 9 bases from V and 1 base from J, with 21 bases between. The CDR3: CARSHICYRGNTEAFF. In DNA, the CDR3 is TGTGCCAGATCACACATTTGTTATCGCGGGAACACTGAAGCTTTCTTT.

J is TRBJ1-2 and V is TRBV5-4; 7 bases are a match to TRBD1. This CDR3 has 15 amino acids. J lost 2 bases, V lost 4 bases, and 8 bases had no gene match. Germline assignment: CDR1 SGHNT and CDR2 YYREEE (reference sequence). The CDR3 is CASSTVTGQNYGYTF. DNA of the CDR3: TGTGCCAGCAGCACGGTGACAGGGCAGAACTATGGCTACACCTTC.

V and J are TRBV6-2 or TRBV6-3 and TRBJ2-6; D call uncertain. Germline-derived CDR1 and CDR2 are MNHEY and SVGEGT. CDR3 length: 15 residues. Deletions cut 4 bases from V and 1 base from J, with 8 bases between. CDR3 sequence: CASSFRRSGANVLTF. The CDR3 DNA follows: TGTGCCAGCAGTTTTAGGCGGTCTGGGGCCAACGTCCTGACTTTC.

A single count supports this clone. The chain combines TRBV28 with TRBJ1-2; the D gene is possibly TRBD1 (6 bases). V lost 6 bases and J 4 bases, leaving 9 bases between the germline ends. Germline V gives CDR1 MDHEN, CDR2 SYDVKM. The CDR3 totals 12 residues. CDR3: CASRTGPYGYTF. Written as DNA, the CDR3 is TGTGCCAGCAGAACAGGGCCCTATGGCTACACCTTC.

This clone was observed a few times. V usage is TRBV14 and J usage is TRBJ2-6, with 9 bases identical to TRBD1. Germline CDR1 SGHDN, CDR2 FVKESK. This CDR3 has 18 amino acids. V dropped 4 bases and J dropped 3; count of bases not matched to a gene: 10. Here the CDR3 reads CASSLYLGDRDGANVLTF. The CDR3, as DNA: TGTGCCAGCAGCCTCTATCTAGGGGACAGGGATGGGGCCAACGTCCTGACTTTC.

The chain recombines TRBV5-1 with TRBJ2-3; a possible D gene is TRBD2 (6 bases). The ends were cut back, 4 bases at V and 6 bases at J, with 18 bases in the middle. The germline V gene encodes CDR1 SGHRS and CDR2 YFSETQ. This CDR3 has 15 amino acids. Here the CDR3 reads CASSGGTPYGDTQYF. CDR3 coding DNA: TGCGCCAGCAGCGGGGGGACTCCGTACGGGGATACGCAGTATTTT.

The chain uses TRBV7-3 and TRBJ2-7, with TRBD2 as a possible D gene (5 bases). The germline gives CDR1 SGHTA, CDR2 FQGTGA. The CDR3 contains 14 residues. V shed 4 bases and J shed 7 bases, with 17 bases lying between them. The chain's CDR3 is CASSYTPGSPEQYF. CDR3 sequence (DNA): TGTGCCAGCAGCTACACACCGGGGTCCCCTGAGCAGTACTTC.